This note documents a single T cell receptor beta chain sequence. As originally analysed: For nucleated cells, counts were estimated from reference gene primer amplification. The data were produced by immunoSEQ multiplex PCR, yet TCRdb's version contains in-frame clones alone and is incomplete. The V and J calls and clone size were taken over from that table, and D and trimming were inferred from the DNA. The sample lists nearly 250,000 clones; roughly nine tenths were seen once. The sample originates from a study of blood T cell repertoires in COVID-19. Overall study context: Acute-phase and convalescent COVID-19 samples originated in the United States, Italy and Spain. Sample material is recorded as cDNA or gDNA derived from T cells, B-cell-depleted T cells, or PBMCs.

Germline V CDR1 and CDR2: LNHDA, SQIVND (reference sequence). The CDR3 contains 13 residues. V dropped 2 bases and J dropped 6; count of bases not matched to a gene: 0. The TCR was taken from a woman aged 60-75 years who had recovered from COVID-19. The sample comprised peripheral blood. This chain uses TRBV19 with TRBJ2-7, with 11 bases matching TRBD2. Here the CDR3 DNA reads TGTGCCAGTAGTATAACTAGCGGGGGCGAGCAGTACTTC. This gives the protein CASSITSGGEQYF.